This is a list of T cell receptor beta chains from one sample in a study of shared clonotypes between healthy human individuals. The data were produced by immunoSEQ multiplex PCR, yet TCRdb's version contains in-frame clones alone and is incomplete. The sample carries about half a million clones, roughly 80% recorded once. The sample consisted of PBMCs. The receptors were gathered from a woman in her 40s in good health. Some clones in this sample may be carry-over from other donors' samples. Both conserved end residues are part of each CDR3. The order of the fields is V gene, clone size, J gene, D gene, CDR3 protein, CDR3 DNA. The D gene is left open where the match is weak. The size of a clone is reported for some rows only, either as once, few or many, or as a class for expanded clones.

>TRBV30|-|TRBJ1-3|-
CAWSTYPGNIYF
TGTGCCTGGAGTACCTACCCCGGGAATATATATTTT
>TRBV7-2|once|TRBJ2-7|TRBD2
CASSLPLAGFRYEQYF
TGTGCCAGCAGCTTACCCCTAGCGGGATTTCGCTACGAGCAGTACTTC
>TRBV2|-|TRBJ2-7|-
CASSTGDYEQYF
TGTGCCAGCAGTACAGGAGACTACGAGCAGTACTTC
>TRBV15|-|TRBJ2-7|-
CATSRAGDLEQYF
TGTGCCACCAGCAGAGCAGGGGATCTGGAGCAGTACTTC
>TRBV14|-|TRBJ2-7|-
CASSQAGTYEQYF
TGTGCCAGCAGCCAAGCGGGGACCTACGAGCAGTACTTC
>TRBV18|-|TRBJ1-1|TRBD1
CASSPPDRRNTEAFF
TGTGCCAGCTCACCACCGGACAGGAGGAACACTGAAGCTTTCTTT
>TRBV7-2|-|TRBJ2-7|-
CASSPMGDEQYF
TGTGCCAGCAGCCCGATGGGGGACGAGCAGTACTTC
>TRBV4-3|few|TRBJ1-5|-
CASSLGTDNQPQHF
TGCGCCAGCAGCCTTGGGACGGACAATCAGCCCCAGCATTTT
>TRBV4-1|-|TRBJ2-3|TRBD2
CASSPYLAGRDTQYF
TGCGCCAGCAGCCCCTACCTAGCGGGAAGAGATACGCAGTATTTT
>TRBV4-1|-|TRBJ2-3|TRBD2
CASSQGEAGGPTDTQYF
TGCGCCAGCAGCCAAGGGGAAGCGGGAGGGCCTACAGATACGCAGTATTTT
>TRBV4-3|-|TRBJ2-7|-
CASSQDRREYEQYF
TGCGCCAGCAGCCAAGATCGAAGGGAGTACGAGCAGTACTTC
>TRBV7-8|-|TRBJ2-1|-
CASSQGSYNEQFF
TGTGCCAGCAGCCAAGGCTCCTACAATGAGCAGTTCTTC
>TRBV9|-|TRBJ2-7|TRBD2
CASSRSGASYEQYF
TGTGCCAGCAGCCGCAGCGGGGCCTCCTACGAGCAGTACTTC
>TRBV6-1|-|TRBJ2-7|-
CAATSMGMTYEQYF
TGTGCCGCGACGTCCATGGGAATGACCTACGAGCAGTACTTC
>TRBV10-3|-|TRBJ1-2|-
CATRGMGPYGYTF
TGTGCCACCCGCGGGATGGGCCCGTATGGCTACACCTTC
>TRBV28|once|TRBJ2-7|TRBD2
CASSFGLAGLYEQYF
TGTGCCAGCAGTTTCGGGCTAGCGGGCCTCTACGAGCAGTACTTC
>TRBV4-2|-|TRBJ2-2|-
CASSTGLVTGELFF
TGTGCCAGCAGCACAGGGTTGGTCACCGGGGAGCTGTTTTTT
>TRBV7-8|-|TRBJ2-7|-
CASSFRASSYEQYF
TGTGCCAGCAGCTTCAGGGCTAGCTCCTACGAGCAGTACTTC
>TRBV2|-|TRBJ2-7|-
CASRPDRQVGREQYF
TGTGCCAGCAGACCAGATCGGCAGGTGGGTCGTGAGCAGTACTTC
>TRBV6-6|once|TRBJ1-1|-
CASSTRAFTEAFF
TGTGCCAGCAGTACTCGAGCTTTCACTGAAGCTTTCTTT
>TRBV11-3|-|TRBJ2-6|-
CASSLGGSRSGANVLTF
TGTGCCAGCAGCTTAGGGGGGAGCCGCTCTGGGGCCAACGTCCTGACTTTC
>TRBV5-1|once|TRBJ2-3|-
CASSLAWDTSTDTQYF
TGCGCCAGCAGCTTGGCCTGGGACACCAGCACAGATACGCAGTATTTT
>TRBV6-5|-|TRBJ2-7|TRBD1
CASSRAGTGRYEQYF
TGTGCCAGCAGCCGCGCCGGGACAGGGAGGTACGAGCAGTACTTC
>TRBV27|-|TRBJ2-2|TRBD1
CASRTGQGWNTGELFF
TGTGCCAGCAGAACGGGACAGGGGTGGAACACCGGGGAGCTGTTTTTT
>TRBV9|many|TRBJ2-3|TRBD2
CASSLGLVGDTQYF
TGTGCCAGCAGCTTAGGACTAGTAGGAGATACGCAGTATTTT
>TRBV27|-|TRBJ2-7|TRBD2
CASSTTGTSGPSTPYEQYF
TGTGCCAGCAGCACCACCGGGACTAGCGGGCCCAGTACGCCATACGAGCAGTACTTC
>TRBV7-8|-|TRBJ2-4|-
CASSLAESPKNIQYF
TGTGCCAGCAGCTTAGCAGAAAGTCCAAAAAACATTCAGTACTTC
>TRBV7-6|-|TRBJ1-3|-
CASSYSGSGNTIYF
TGTGCCAGCAGCTACTCGGGGTCAGGAAACACCATATATTTT
>TRBV4-1|medium-sized|TRBJ2-1|TRBD2
CASSRTSGINEQFF
TGCGCCAGCAGCCGTACTAGCGGGATTAATGAGCAGTTCTTC
>TRBV27|-|TRBJ2-3|TRBD2
CASSLSFWREGPDTQYF
TGTGCCAGCAGTTTATCGTTTTGGCGGGAGGGCCCAGATACGCAGTATTTT
>TRBV2|-|TRBJ1-5|TRBD1
CASSEDRGEAQHF
TGTGCCAGCAGTGAAGACAGGGGGGAGGCCCAGCATTTT
>TRBV6-6|once|TRBJ2-2|-
CASMPAGYAGELFF
TGTGCCAGTATGCCCGCTGGTTATGCCGGGGAGCTGTTTTTT
>TRBV4-1|-|TRBJ1-4|TRBD1
CASSLPPDRRLFF
TGCGCCAGCAGCCTCCCCCCGGACAGGAGACTGTTTTTT
>TRBV7-9|-|TRBJ2-6|-
CASSLSYGDSGANVLTF
TGTGCCAGCAGCTTATCTTATGGAGACTCTGGGGCCAACGTCCTGACTTTC
>TRBV30|-|TRBJ2-5|-
CAWSVGQVQETQYF
TGTGCCTGGAGTGTAGGGCAGGTCCAAGAGACCCAGTACTTC
>TRBV11-3|-|TRBJ2-5|-
CASSLDRETQYF
TGTGCCAGCAGCTTAGATCGAGAGACCCAGTACTTC
>TRBV5-6|-|TRBJ2-5|-
CASSISLGVQETQYF
TGTGCCAGCAGCATCTCCTTGGGGGTCCAAGAGACCCAGTACTTC
>TRBV28|-|TRBJ2-7|-
CASRPPTGGRFYEQYF
TGTGCCAGCAGGCCGCCGACCGGGGGGCGCTTCTACGAGCAGTACTTC
>TRBV7-2|-|TRBJ1-5|-
CASSLAAGWSQPQHF
TGTGCCAGCAGCTTAGCGGCAGGATGGAGTCAGCCCCAGCATTTT
>TRBV7-9|-|TRBJ2-1|-
CASSPYRGWKFF
TGTGCCAGCAGCCCATACCGGGGTTGGAAGTTCTTC
>TRBV30|-|TRBJ1-1|TRBD1
CAWEGQGNTEAFF
TGTGCCTGGGAAGGACAGGGGAACACTGAAGCTTTCTTT
>TRBV5-1|-|TRBJ2-1|-
CATSNGGPGNEQFF
TGCGCCACCAGTAACGGAGGGCCAGGAAATGAGCAGTTCTTC
>TRBV6-6|-|TRBJ2-5|-
CASSRDGLETQYF
TGTGCCAGCAGTCGAGATGGGTTGGAGACCCAGTACTTC
>TRBV11-2|-|TRBJ2-7|-
CASSLDPQVHEQYF
TGTGCCAGCAGCTTAGACCCCCAGGTCCACGAGCAGTACTTC
>TRBV7-7|-|TRBJ2-3|-
CASSPLRSTDTQYF
TGTGCTAGCAGCCCCCTGCGGAGCACAGATACGCAGTATTTT
>TRBV28|few|TRBJ1-2|TRBD1
CASSSGTVYGYTF
TGTGCCAGCAGTTCTGGGACAGTCTATGGCTACACCTTC
>TRBV5-1|-|TRBJ2-1|TRBD2
CASSLAGGWNEQFF
TGCGCCAGCTCACTAGCGGGAGGTTGGAATGAGCAGTTCTTC
>TRBV6-1|-|TRBJ1-3|TRBD1
CASSPSTGVGNTIYF
TGTGCCAGCAGCCCAAGTACAGGGGTTGGAAACACCATATATTTT
>TRBV18|-|TRBJ1-1|TRBD1
CASSPEQTGTNTEAFF
TGTGCCAGCTCACCAGAACAGACAGGGACGAACACTGAAGCTTTCTTT
>TRBV5-1|-|TRBJ1-1|TRBD1
CASSLQGAPSNTEAFF
TGCGCCAGCAGCTTACAGGGGGCTCCCTCAAACACTGAAGCTTTCTTT
>TRBV29-1|-|TRBJ2-7|TRBD2
CSVVARDYRSYEQYF
TGCAGCGTTGTTGCCCGGGACTATCGGTCCTACGAGCAGTACTTC
>TRBV4-3|-|TRBJ1-3|TRBD1
CASSQDLAGGAGNTIYF
TGCGCCAGCAGCCAAGATTTGGCAGGGGGCGCGGGAAACACCATATATTTT